These T cell receptor beta chains were read from a single sample in a study of HIV-infected patients and healthy controls. TCRdb recomputed calls from the 5' RACE reads with MiXCR, one row per CDR3 protein. This repertoire shows under 20,000 distinct CDR3 sequences, 5.5% found once; its top ten account for 1.9%. The sequencing sample was made of blood. These receptors were taken from an adult in good health. The conserved cysteine and the conserved F or W are not part of the CDR3 here. Fields, in order: V gene, CDR3 protein.

>TRBV12-3/TRBV12-4
ASSLGGGAF
>TRBV5-1
ASGSQAGETQY
>TRBV20-1
SAREGTGVEDSPLH
>TRBV18
ASSSPGTGKYEQY
>TRBV29-1
SVRTGGETQY
>TRBV2
ASIVGRGDTEAF
>TRBV20-1
SARKVPGELF
>TRBV19
ASSTSPRRGSLAKNIQY
>TRBV2
ASSEIRDRGGVMNTEAF
>TRBV18
ASSPPTRTANYGYT
>TRBV7-2
ATGPGGNQPQH
>TRBV21-1
ASSPPDPNQESTNEKLF
>TRBV7-9
ASSPASYEQY
>TRBV6-6
ASSLGTSGGWPKY
>TRBV4-2
ASSQDLLGGTDTQY
>TRBV5-1
ASSFTGGDHNEQF
>TRBV6-6
ATWLGVETQY
>TRBV7-8
ASSLRQGISGYT
>TRBV6-4
ASSDSAGGTTDTQY
>TRBV12-3/TRBV12-4
ASSLSSLNEQF
>TRBV7-3
ASSLANLETQY
>TRBV6-5
ASSRWRDRGVGKNIQY
>TRBV5-1
ASGHQGRLYEQY
>TRBV11-2
ASSSGTSGFTDTQY
>TRBV20-1
SASRDRGFTGELF
>TRBV4-2
ASSQVLGTGGNEQF
>TRBV5-6
ASSLGVERNTEAF
>TRBV27
ASSSSVVAGHMNTEAF
>TRBV24-1
ATSETVRETQY
>TRBV6-1
ASSGGLAGARTDTQY
>TRBV4-2
ASSSPFAETQY
>TRBV6-1
ASSTYPPGQAIYTIY
>TRBV5-1
ASSRSLRDTYGYT
>TRBV19
ASSTIGVALNTEAF
>TRBV6-6
ASSYGWGKNTEAF
>TRBV18
ASSPYSGANVLT